Listed here are 29 T cell receptor beta chains from one sample, sequenced in a study of T cell changes during pregnancy in multiple sclerosis. The repertoire was sequenced with immunoSEQ multiplex PCR; TCRdb's copy has only in-frame clones and lacks some. The sample has under 70,000 clones, about nine tenths seen once. Sequenced here: peripheral blood, sampled after pregnancy. The receptors were gathered from a female donor in good health, enrolled as a control in a pregnancy study.

The genes are TRBV5-6 and TRBJ1-5; D is perhaps TRBD1 (5 bases). The CDR3 has 15 residues. CDR1 is SGHDT, CDR2 YYEEEE, per germline. Trimming cost V 4 bases and J 0 bases, with 11 bases left between them. The CDR3 bases are TGTGCCAGCAGCCCCGGGGGTTATAGCAATCAGCCCCAGCATTTT. Its translation is CASSPGGYSNQPQHF.

For this clone: One junction end does not reproduce the germline sequence, and a read error may be involved. This rearrangement joins TRBV7-7 to TRBJ2-2; D might be TRBD2 (5 bases). Germline assignment: CDR1 SSHAT and CDR2 FNYEAQ (reference sequence). This CDR3 comprises 14 residues. The CDR3 is CASSYGRGTGELFF. CDR3 DNA: TGTGCTAGCAGCTATGGACGGGGCACCGGGGAGCTGTTTTTT.

This CDR3 reads CASSRQGARGTEAFF. The CDR3 DNA reads as TGCGCCAGCAGCCGACAGGGGGCGCGAGGCACTGAAGCTTTCTTT. The chain recombines TRBV4-1 with TRBJ1-1, with TRBD1 matching 10 bases. The CDR3 runs 15 residues. Trimming cost V 4 bases and J 4 bases; bases outside gene matches: 6. Germline CDR1 and CDR2: MGHRA and YSYEKL.

The chain links TRBV5-1 to TRBJ1-2; 7 nucleotides agree with TRBD1. The CDR3 length is 14 residues. CDR1 is SGHRS and CDR2 is YFSETQ in the germline V gene. The V gene end was trimmed by 2 bases and the J gene end by 4 bases; junction bases not matched to a gene: 5. CDR3 DNA: TGCGCCAGCAGCTTCAGGGGGGAGGTCTATGGCTACACCTTC. It specifies CASSFRGEVYGYTF.

V and J are TRBV19 and TRBJ1-1; 7 nucleotides align to TRBD1. V trimming: 6 bases; J trimming: 11 bases; junction bases outside the gene matches: 12. Germline CDR1 is LNHDA and CDR2 is SQIVND (reference sequence). CDR3 length equals 13 residues. CDR3 region: CASRDHLEGAAFF. CDR3 nucleotide sequence: TGTGCCAGTAGAGATCACCTGGAGGGGGCGGCTTTCTTT.

This clone has more than one count but fewer than ten. The rearrangement joins TRBV19 to TRBJ1-6, with 7 bases identical to TRBD1. CDR3 size: 16 residues. Per germline, CDR1 LNHDA and CDR2 SQIVND (reference sequence). With 6 bases clipped from V and 4 bases from J, the junction kept 9 bases outside the gene matches. CDR3 sequence: CASSYSDRAYNSPLHF. The CDR3 DNA is TGTGCCAGTAGCTACTCAGACAGGGCGTATAATTCACCCCTCCACTTT. The entire variable domain, with the rest obtained from reference TRBV19 and TRBJ1-6, is as follows: DGGITQSPKYLFRKEGQNVTLSCEQNLNHDAMYWYRQDPGQGLRLIYYSQIVNDFQKGDIAEGYSVSREKKESFPLTVTSAQKNPTAFYLCASSYSDRAYNSPLHFGNGTRLTVT.

The CDR3 DNA reads TGTGCCAGCAGCCCTGGCGGGGGAGGCCAAGAGACCCAGTACTTC. Encoded protein: CASSPGGGGQETQYF. The J gene is TRBJ2-5, the V gene TRBV4-2; 7 bases are shared with TRBD2. The CDR3 spans 15 residues. V shed 4 bases, J shed 1 base, and the junction held 6 bases outside the gene matches. Looked up from germline, CDR1 is LGHNA and CDR2 is YNFKEQ.

The chain has TRBV9 and TRBJ2-2; 7 bases map to TRBD2. V lost 9 bases, J lost 3 bases, and 5 bases stayed unmatched. CDR1 is SGDLS, CDR2 YYNGEE, per germline. This CDR3 comprises 13 residues. CDR3 protein: CATRGGHTGELFF. In DNA, the CDR3 is TGTGCCACTCGGGGAGGGCACACCGGGGAGCTGTTTTTT. Together with reference TRBV9 and TRBJ2-2, the CDR3 gives the full variable domain: DSGVTQTPKHLITATGQRVTLRCSPRSGDLSVYWYQQSLDQGLQFLIQYYNGEERAKGNILERFSAQQFPDLHSELNLSSLELGDSALYFCATRGGHTGELFFGEGSRLTVL.

V gene TRBV5-5 combines with J gene TRBJ1-4; 10 bases map to TRBD1. Germline V gene lookup returns CDR1 SGHKS and CDR2 YYEKEE (reference sequence). The CDR3 is 16 residues long. V lost 4 bases to trimming and J lost 0 bases; unmatched junction nucleotides: 3. The CDR3 bases are TGTGCCAGCAGCATAGGGACAGGGGCAACTAATGAAAAACTGTTTTTT. Protein product: CASSIGTGATNEKLFF.

The chain uses TRBV7-3 and TRBJ2-2; maybe TRBD1 (5 bases). Between the trimmed V and J ends, which lost 1 base and 1 base, there was a span of 16 bases. CDR3 size: 18 residues. Germline CDR1 SGHTA, CDR2 FQGTGA. As DNA, the CDR3 is TGTGCCAGCAGCTTAAGGGGCTTTGTAGGGCGGAACACCGGGGAGCTGTTTTTT. As protein: CASSLRGFVGRNTGELFF.

This chain uses TRBV5-6 with TRBJ2-7, with 8 nucleotides matching TRBD1. Germline loops: CDR1 SGHDT, CDR2 YYEEEE. This CDR3 region has 16 residues. V shed 5 bases and J 2 bases; nucleotides not matched to a gene: 12. The CDR3 protein is CASSQKMGTGPYEQYF. Written as DNA, the CDR3 is TGTGCCAGCAGTCAAAAAATGGGGACAGGCCCCTACGAGCAGTACTTC.

The rearrangement uses TRBV30 and TRBJ1-2; no definite D call. The V and J ends lost 1 base and 3 bases respectively, with 9 bases between them. The CDR3 totals 13 residues. Looked up from germline, CDR1 is GTSNPN and CDR2 is SVGIG (reference sequence). CDR3 sequence (DNA): TGTGCCTGGAGTGGTCAGGTTGACTATGGCTACACCTTC. Translated: CAWSGQVDYGYTF.

The rearrangement uses TRBV30 and TRBJ1-5; a weak D match, TRBD1 (5 bases). Germline CDR1 reads GTSNPN; CDR2 reads SVGIG (reference sequence). This CDR3 is built from 15 residues. Trimming pared 4 bases from V and 3 bases from J, leaving 16 bases between. The CDR3 bases are TGTGCCTGGAAACGCTGGGGCGGAGCCAATCAGCCCCAGCATTTT. As protein: CAWKRWGGANQPQHF.

The rearrangement links TRBV7-9 to TRBJ2-2; TRBD1 matches 8 bases. CDR3 length: 13 amino acids. Germline CDR1 is SEHNR and CDR2 is FQNEAQ (reference sequence). V gave up 4 bases and J gave up 5 bases; unmatched junction bases: 0. Here the CDR3 DNA reads TGTGCCAGCAGCTGGACAGGGACCGGGGAGCTGTTTTTT. Translation: CASSWTGTGELFF.

The chain combines TRBV7-3 with TRBJ2-5; 13 bases align to TRBD2. After removal of 3 bases from V and 5 bases from J, the junction contained 3 bases not matched to a gene. Germline assignment: CDR1 SGHTA and CDR2 FQGTGA. The CDR3 is made up of 15 amino acids. The CDR3 DNA sequence: TGTGCCAGCAGCTTGGGACTAGCGGGGCTGGAGACCCAGTACTTC. This sequence encodes CASSLGLAGLETQYF.

The chain employs TRBV7-3 and TRBJ2-3; 8 nucleotides agree with TRBD2. V shed 2 bases, J shed 2 bases, and the junction held 6 bases outside the gene matches. Germline V gives CDR1 SGHTA, CDR2 FQGTGA. The CDR3 length is 16 residues. CDR3 in amino acids: CASSLQAGAITDTQYF. The CDR3 bases are TGTGCCAGCAGCTTACAAGCGGGGGCGATCACAGATACGCAGTATTTT.

This sequence joins TRBV7-2 and TRBJ2-3, with TRBD2 matching 10 bases. The CDR3 length is 18 residues. Germline CDR1 SGHTA, CDR2 FQGNSA. The ends lost 1 base at V and 0 bases at J; junction bases unmatched: 7. The CDR3 DNA reads as TGTGCCAGCAGCTTAGTTAGCGGGGGGATCCTAAGCACAGATACGCAGTATTTT. The encoded protein is CASSLVSGGILSTDTQYF.

The rearrangement uses TRBV10-2 and TRBJ1-2, with 7 bases identical to TRBD1. Germline V gene sequence: CDR1 WSHSY, CDR2 SAAADI. The length of the CDR3 is 13 residues. The CDR3 region has the DNA TGCGCTGTGGGAGAGGGGGCTCTTTCTGGCTACACCTTC. Translated, it gives CAVGEGALSGYTF.

The chain couples TRBV6-5 to TRBJ2-5, with 12 positions matching TRBD1. With V trimmed by 5 bases and J by 5 bases, 6 bases remained unmatched. The CDR3 sequence is 15 residues long. Per the germline V gene, CDR1 is MNHEY and CDR2 is SVGAGI. Written as DNA, the CDR3 is TGTGCCAGCAGTACGGGACAGGGGGCTTGGGAGACCCAGTACTTC. Amino acid sequence: CASSTGQGAWETQYF.

CDR3 DNA: TGTGCCAACCGAAGGGGTGCCCTCTCCTACGAGCAGTACTTC. The encoded protein is CANRRGALSYEQYF. The chain links TRBV2 to TRBJ2-7, with D perhaps TRBD1 (5 bases). Germline CDR1 is SNHLY and CDR2 is FYNNEI. CDR3 length equals 14 residues. Trimming took off 10 bases at V and 0 bases at J, with 16 bases between the two ends.

The chain employs TRBV12-2 and TRBJ1-2; whether TRBD1, the table's D call, matches the DNA was not checked. TRBV12-2 is a pseudogene segment. This CDR3 contains 14 residues. This chain's CDR3 is CASRSIDPRVGYTF. In DNA form, the CDR3 reads TGTGCAAGTCGCTCAATAGACCCCAGGGTCGGCTACACCTTC.

J is TRBJ1-6 and V is TRBV4-2; D is perhaps TRBD1 (5 bases). V lost 1 base, J lost 5 bases, and 9 bases lay in between. In germline, CDR1 is LGHNA, CDR2 YNFKEQ. CDR3 size: 15 residues. The CDR3 loop reads CASSQVEQDNSPLHF. The CDR3 DNA reads TGTGCCAGCAGCCAAGTAGAACAGGATAATTCACCCCTCCACTTT.

On this clone: In the same sample, other DNA sequences code for this CDR3. The rearrangement uses TRBV30 and TRBJ2-3, with 9 bases fitting TRBD1. CDR1 and CDR2 from the germline V gene are GTSNPN and SVGIG (reference sequence). The V segment lost 3 bases and the J segment 6 bases; nucleotides outside the gene matches: 16. The CDR3 has 17 amino acids. Here the CDR3 reads CAWRANRGQGISDTQYF. CDR3 DNA: TGTGCCTGGAGGGCAAATCGGGGACAGGGAATTTCGGATACGCAGTATTTT.

The chain recombines TRBV5-4 with TRBJ2-1, with TRBD2 identical over 9 bases. The V segment lost 6 bases and the J segment 7 bases; nucleotides outside the gene matches: 8. The CDR3 length is 14 residues. Per germline, CDR1 SGHNT and CDR2 YYREEE (reference sequence). The CDR3 loop reads CASTRIAGANEQFF. CDR3 bases: TGTGCCAGCACCCGAATAGCGGGGGCAAATGAGCAGTTCTTC.

This chain joins TRBV7-9 and TRBJ2-1, with TRBD2 matching over 8 bases. The CDR3 consists of 16 residues. Germline CDR1 SEHNR, CDR2 FQNEAQ (reference sequence). V lost 0 bases to trimming and J lost 4 bases; unmatched junction nucleotides: 5. CDR3: CASSLAPGLDYNEQFF. In DNA form, the CDR3 reads TGTGCCAGCAGCTTAGCCCCGGGACTAGATTACAATGAGCAGTTCTTC.

In its sample, this clone was seen a few times. V gene TRBV5-6 combines with J gene TRBJ1-1; D gene unclear. Germline loops: CDR1 SGHDT, CDR2 YYEEEE. This CDR3 has 14 residues. V dropped 0 bases and J dropped 4 bases, with 10 bases sitting between them. The CDR3 is CASSLVTRTTEAFF. The CDR3 region has the DNA TGTGCCAGCAGCTTGGTCACAAGAACCACTGAAGCTTTCTTT.

The chain uses TRBV9 and TRBJ2-3; maybe TRBD1 (5 bases). The germline gives CDR1 SGDLS, CDR2 YYNGEE. The CDR3 contains 16 residues. The V end was cut by 1 base, the J end by 1 base, with 13 bases between. For the CDR3, the DNA is TGTGCCAGCAGCGTAAAAACAGGTCTCCGCACAGATACGCAGTATTTT. It specifies CASSVKTGLRTDTQYF.

The chain has TRBV30 and TRBJ1-1; D is uncertain. Germline V gives CDR1 GTSNPN, CDR2 SVGIG (reference sequence). This CDR3 is 12 amino acids long. Trimming removed 4 bases from V and 6 bases from J, with 12 bases in between. In nucleotides, the CDR3 is TGTGCCTGGAAGTTGAGGATCTCTGAAGCTTTCTTT. Amino acids: CAWKLRISEAFF.

The chain combines TRBV4-1 with TRBJ2-1; 7 nucleotides match TRBD1. Trimming at V came to 6 bases and at J to 4 bases, leaving 9 bases not matched to a gene. There are 15 residues in the CDR3. Germline CDR1 reads MGHRA; CDR2 reads YSYEKL. CDR3 sequence: CASSSPSTGYNEQFF. The CDR3 region has the DNA TGCGCCAGCAGTTCGCCCTCGACAGGGTACAATGAGCAGTTCTTC.